The T cell receptor (beta chain) described here comes from a study of CXCR3-negative and CXCR3-positive naive CD8 T cells. Study-wide results and limits: Partly lower CXCR3 expression followed cryopreservation, and most assays relied on fresh PBMCs. Relative to CXCR3-negative naive cells, CXCR3-positive naive cells had more hydrophobic TRB CDR3s. For the naive subsets, surface CD5 was similar, and TCR strength was inferred from TRB CDR3 properties.

Notes on this clonotype: Its antigen is unknown.

UMI-labeled 5' RACE yielded the TRB cDNA libraries. After re-calling the 5' RACE reads, TCRdb lists one entry per CDR3 protein, DNA absent. The table gives about 57,000 distinct CDR3 sequences; the top ten clones make up 0.5% to 0.6% of it. Triplicate sorts of 300,000 cells per CD8+ subset. CDR1 is SEHNR and CDR2 is FQNEAQ in the germline V gene (reference sequence). CDR3 length: 13 amino acids. This receptor was obtained from a human donor in good health. Some clones in this sample may be carry-over from other donors' samples. The V call is TRBV7-9, the J call TRBJ2-2. Source material: naive CXCR3+ CD8+ T cells from blood. Noted subset: CD45RO-CCR7+CD27+CD95- naive CD8+ T cells expressing CXCR3 (TNR3+). CDR3 protein: CASSFKQPGELFF.